Given below is one T cell receptor beta chain in context. The CDR3 has 14 amino acids. The V and J ends lost 1 base and 8 bases respectively, with 12 bases between them. CDR1 SGHTA and CDR2 FQGNSA come from the germline V gene. TCRdb reprocessed the 5' RACE reads via MiXCR and lists one record per CDR3 protein. Among some 670,000 distinct CDR3 sequences listed, 9% to 15% were seen once. The sample originates from a study of T cells after yellow fever vaccination. The sample was PBMCs, taken on the day of the yellow fever booster vaccination. The sequence was collected from a man in his thirties or forties who received the YFV17D yellow fever vaccine. The genes are TRBV7-2 and TRBJ2-1; unclear D gene. CDR3 sequence reads: CASSLGWAQDEQFF. CDR3 sequence (DNA): TGTGCCAGCAGCTTAGGATGGGCGCAGGATGAGCAGTTCTTC.